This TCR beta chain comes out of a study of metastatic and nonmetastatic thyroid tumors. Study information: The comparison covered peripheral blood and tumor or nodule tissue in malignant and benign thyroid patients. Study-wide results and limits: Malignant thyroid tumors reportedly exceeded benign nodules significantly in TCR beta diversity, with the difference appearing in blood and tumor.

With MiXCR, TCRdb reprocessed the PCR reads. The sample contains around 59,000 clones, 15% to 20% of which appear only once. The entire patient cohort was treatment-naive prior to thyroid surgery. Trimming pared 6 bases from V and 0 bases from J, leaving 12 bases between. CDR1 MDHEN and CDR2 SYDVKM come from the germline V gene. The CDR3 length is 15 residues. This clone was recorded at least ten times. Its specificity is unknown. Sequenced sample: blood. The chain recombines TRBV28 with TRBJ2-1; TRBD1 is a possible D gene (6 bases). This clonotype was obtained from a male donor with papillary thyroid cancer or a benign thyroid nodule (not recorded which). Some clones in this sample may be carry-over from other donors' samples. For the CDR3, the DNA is TGTGCCAGCAGATATACAGGGCTCTCCTACAATGAGCAGTTCTTC. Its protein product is CASRYTGLSYNEQFF. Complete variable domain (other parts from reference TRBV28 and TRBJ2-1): DVKVTQSSRYLVKRTGEKVFLECVQDMDHENMFWYRQDPGLGLRLIYFSYDVKMKEKGDIPEGYSVSREKKERFSLILESASTNQTSMYLCASRYTGLSYNEQFFGPGTRLTVL.